These 27 T cell receptor beta chains originate from one sample sequenced in a study of radiation and T cells in renal cell carcinoma. Time point in this sample: baseline pretreatment blood. Treatment indicated: 15 Gy SBRT to primary tumor, nephrectomy 4 weeks later. Profiling relied on immunoSEQ multiplex PCR, and the TCRdb table lists in-frame clones only, not all of them. The data hold approximately 150,000 clones, with approximately 87% observed a single time. The sequencing used blood, collected from a patient whose treatment included radiotherapy and nephrectomy. These receptors all come from a woman between 45 and 60 years old with renal cell carcinoma.

The chain combines TRBV7-2 with TRBJ1-2, with 8 bases lining up with TRBD1. CDR3 length equals 15 residues. Germline V lookup: CDR1 SGHTA, CDR2 FQGNSA. The junction had 3 bases not matched to a gene; V was cut back by 1 base and J by 2 bases. CDR3 in DNA: TGTGCCAGCAGCTTAGGGGGACAGGTCAACTATGGCTACACCTTC. It translates to CASSLGGQVNYGYTF.

The rearrangement uses TRBV7-9 and TRBJ1-2; 7 bases are shared with TRBD1. V was clipped by 0 bases and J by 7 bases; unmatched bases: 11. Looked up from germline, CDR1 is SEHNR and CDR2 is FQNEAQ (reference sequence). This CDR3 is built from 16 residues. CDR3 coding DNA: TGTGCCAGCAGCTTAGCGGTTGACCATCCAGGGGGTGGCTACACCTTC. It specifies CASSLAVDHPGGGYTF.

The gene calls are TRBV10-3 and TRBJ2-7; TRBD1 matches at 8 bases. CDR3 size: 12 residues. Germline CDR1 and CDR2: ENHRY and SYGVKD. V dropped 10 bases and J dropped 3; count of bases not matched to a gene: 5. In DNA form, the CDR3 reads TGTGCCAGCGGACAGGGCCGCTACGAGCAGTACTTC. Its translation: CASGQGRYEQYF.

V gene TRBV4-3 combines with J gene TRBJ2-7, with 11 bases aligning to TRBD1. V lost 4 bases and J lost 2; bases outside the gene matches: 1. Germline V gene data show CDR1 as LGHNA and CDR2 as YSLEER. The CDR3 runs 14 residues. CDR3 protein: CASSLGQGAYEQYF. The CDR3 region has the DNA TGCGCCAGCAGCCTGGGACAGGGGGCCTACGAGCAGTACTTC.

As for this clone: One end of the junction is discordant with germline, which a read error may explain. The chain joins TRBV7-2 to TRBJ2-2; no firm D call. The CDR3 is 14 residues long. CDR1 is SGHTA and CDR2 is FQGNSA in the germline V gene. As DNA, the CDR3 is TGTGCCAGCAACTTAGGGATTTACGCCGGGGAGCTGTTTTTT. Translated, it gives CASNLGIYAGELFF.

V gene TRBV7-2 combines with J gene TRBJ1-2; TRBD1 aligns across 7 bases. The germline gives CDR1 SGHTA, CDR2 FQGNSA. J gave up 4 bases and V 3 bases, and 8 bases lay outside the gene matches. The CDR3 has 15 amino acids. The CDR3 loop reads CASSFVQGVFYGYTF. The CDR3 DNA follows: TGTGCCAGCAGCTTCGTGCAGGGGGTATTCTATGGCTACACCTTC.

The gene calls are TRBV4-3 and TRBJ2-5; TRBD2 matches 10 bases. The V gene end was trimmed by 0 bases and the J gene end by 5 bases; junction bases not matched to a gene: 15. The germline gives CDR1 LGHNA, CDR2 YSLEER. The CDR3 length is 19 residues. CDR3 DNA: TGCGCCAGCAGCCAAGATAGGGTGAGGGTAGCGGGGGGCCTGGAGACCCAGTACTTC. The encoded protein is CASSQDRVRVAGGLETQYF.

This chain uses TRBV7-2 with TRBJ2-7, with D possibly being TRBD1 (6 bases). The CDR3 is 14 amino acids. CDR1 is SGHTA and CDR2 is FQGNSA in the germline V gene. With 5 bases removed from V and 3 bases from J, the gap between germline ends came to 14 bases. CDR3 region: CASSPADSYYEQYF. The CDR3 nucleotides read TGTGCCAGCAGCCCCGCGGACAGCTACTACGAGCAGTACTTC.

The genes are TRBV30 and TRBJ2-1, with a weak D call TRBD2 (6 bases). V was clipped by 4 bases and J by 3 bases, with 22 bases between them. Germline V gives CDR1 GTSNPN, CDR2 SVGIG (reference sequence). There are 17 residues in the CDR3. This CDR3 reads CAWISSGTSGVYNEQFF. Here the CDR3 DNA reads TGTGCCTGGATATCATCTGGGACTTCGGGGGTCTACAATGAGCAGTTCTTC. Looking up the rest from reference TRBV30 and TRBJ2-1 gives the full variable domain: SQTIHQWPATLVQPVGSPLSLECTVEGTSNPNLYWYRQAAGRGLQLLFYSVGIGQISSEVPQNLSASRPQDRQFILSSKKLLLSDSGFYLCAWISSGTSGVYNEQFFGPGTRLTVL.

The rearrangement joins TRBV7-2 to TRBJ2-7; 7 bases are a match to TRBD1. Germline trimming cut 2 bases from V and 1 base from J; bases unmatched to any gene: 5. The CDR3 runs 15 residues. Germline loops: CDR1 SGHTA, CDR2 FQGNSA. CDR3 DNA sequence: TGTGCCAGCAGCTTATATGGGACAGTATCCTACGAGCAGTACTTC. This gives the protein CASSLYGTVSYEQYF.

This clone appeared a single time. The chain couples TRBV5-1 to TRBJ1-1; 9 bases align to TRBD1. The CDR3 extends over 14 amino acids. Germline V gene sequence: CDR1 SGHRS, CDR2 YFSETQ. The trim removed 1 base at V and 4 bases at J, leaving 2 bases unmatched. CDR3 loop: CASSLQQGATEAFF. For the CDR3, the DNA is TGCGCCAGCAGCTTGCAACAGGGGGCCACTGAAGCTTTCTTT.

This clone was seen at least ten times. The rearrangement links TRBV7-2 to TRBJ1-5; 7 nucleotides line up with TRBD1. V shed 5 bases and J 6 bases; nucleotides not matched to a gene: 7. CDR1 and CDR2 (germline): SGHTA, FQGNSA. This CDR3 has 14 amino acids. The CDR3, as DNA: TGTGCCAGCAGCCCACAGGGGTCGGGTCAGCCCCAGCATTTT. This translates into CASSPQGSGQPQHF.

This clone has a single count. The V gene is TRBV19, the J gene TRBJ2-2, with no clear D. The CDR3 contains 13 residues. The V end was cut by 2 bases, the J end by 4 bases, with 5 bases between. Germline values: CDR1 LNHDA, CDR2 SQIVND (reference sequence). CDR3 nucleotide sequence: TGTGCCAGTAGTATAAGGGTCACCGGGGAGCTGTTTTTT. Translated, it gives CASSIRVTGELFF. The full variable domain, its missing parts supplied by reference TRBV19 and TRBJ2-2, is DGGITQSPKYLFRKEGQNVTLSCEQNLNHDAMYWYRQDPGQGLRLIYYSQIVNDFQKGDIAEGYSVSREKKESFPLTVTSAQKNPTAFYLCASSIRVTGELFFGEGSRLTVL.

This chain joins TRBV5-1 and TRBJ1-3; 7 nucleotides match TRBD1. The J segment lost 1 base and the V segment lost 4 bases, leaving 5 bases of the junction unmatched. This CDR3 is 15 amino acids long. Germline lookup yields CDR1 SGHRS and CDR2 YFSETQ. The CDR3 protein is CASSPGRGSGNTIYF. CDR3 nucleotides: TGCGCCAGCAGCCCAGGCAGGGGGTCTGGAAACACCATATATTTT.

The count of this clone is one. The chain uses TRBV6-5 and TRBJ2-1, with D possibly matching TRBD2 (6 bases). In germline, CDR1 is MNHEY, CDR2 SVGAGI. The CDR3 is 15 amino acids. Trimming stripped 7 bases from V and 1 base from J, with 14 bases between. The CDR3 nucleotides are TGTGCCAGCAAGAGGGCGGGGAATTCCTACAATGAGCAGTTCTTC. This codes for CASKRAGNSYNEQFF.

The CDR3 spells CASSVAGLAKNIQYF. DNA of the CDR3: TGTGCCAGCAGCGTAGCTGGACTAGCCAAAAACATTCAGTACTTC. The V call is TRBV9, the J call TRBJ2-4, with a possible D match to TRBD2 (5 bases). The V gene lost 0 bases and the J gene lost 0 bases, with 7 bases spanning the gap. Germline V lookup: CDR1 SGDLS, CDR2 YYNGEE. This CDR3 has 15 amino acids. The full variable domain, in which reference TRBV9 and TRBJ2-4 provide the parts outside the CDR3, is DSGVTQTPKHLITATGQRVTLRCSPRSGDLSVYWYQQSLDQGLQFLIQYYNGEERAKGNILERFSAQQFPDLHSELNLSSLELGDSALYFCASSVAGLAKNIQYFGAGTRLSVL.

The gene calls are TRBV18 and TRBJ2-2, with 7 bases fitting TRBD1. Germline V gene sequence: CDR1 KGHSH, CDR2 LQKENI. V shed 1 base and J 4 bases; nucleotides not matched to a gene: 0. The CDR3 is 14 residues long. The CDR3 here is CASSPRTGTGELFF. CDR3 nucleotides: TGTGCCAGCTCACCACGGACAGGCACCGGGGAGCTGTTTTTT.

This chain links TRBV19 with TRBJ1-2; weak D call: TRBD1 (5 bases). The V gene lost 7 bases and the J gene lost 4 bases, with 16 bases spanning the gap. CDR1 and CDR2 (germline): LNHDA, SQIVND (reference sequence). The CDR3 runs 14 residues. CDR3 loop: CASTPGRALYGYTF. Here the CDR3 DNA reads TGTGCCAGTACCCCGGGCAGGGCGCTCTATGGCTACACCTTC. Looking up the rest from reference TRBV19 and TRBJ1-2 gives the full variable domain: DGGITQSPKYLFRKEGQNVTLSCEQNLNHDAMYWYRQDPGQGLRLIYYSQIVNDFQKGDIAEGYSVSREKKESFPLTVTSAQKNPTAFYLCASTPGRALYGYTFGSGTRLTVV.

This chain joins TRBV5-1 and TRBJ2-3; D might be TRBD1 (6 bases). With 1 base removed from V and 2 bases from J, the gap between germline ends came to 14 bases. Germline V gene sequence: CDR1 SGHRS, CDR2 YFSETQ. There are 16 residues in the CDR3. The DNA of the CDR3 is TGCGCCAGCAGCTTGCTTCCCAGGGGAACCACAGATACGCAGTATTTT. It is translated as CASSLLPRGTTDTQYF. Full variable domain (outside the CDR3, taken from reference TRBV5-1 and TRBJ2-3): KAGVTQTPRYLIKTRGQQVTLSCSPISGHRSVSWYQQTPGQGLQFLFEYFSETQRNKGNFPGRFSGRQFSNSRSEMNVSTLELGDSALYLCASSLLPRGTTDTQYFGPGTRLTVL.

In nucleotides, the CDR3 is TGTGCCAGCAGTACCCCCCGTCGGGCTGGCACAGATACGCAGTATTTT. Translation gives CASSTPRRAGTDTQYF. The rearrangement joins TRBV27 to TRBJ2-3, with D hard to call. Germline V gene sequence: CDR1 MNHEY, CDR2 SMNVEV (reference sequence). The CDR3 totals 16 residues. The V end was cut by 5 bases, the J end by 1 base, with 16 bases between.

The chain recombines TRBV6-5 with TRBJ2-5, with TRBD2 matching 8 bases. J gave up 7 bases and V 4 bases, and 5 bases lay outside the gene matches. The germline CDR1 and CDR2 sequences are MNHEY and SVGAGI. The CDR3 has 13 amino acids. The CDR3 is CASSSGGLTTQYF. CDR3 nucleotide sequence: TGTGCCAGCAGTTCGGGGGGGCTAACGACCCAGTACTTC.

This chain links TRBV10-3 with TRBJ1-2; 8 bases fit TRBD1. The germline V gene has CDR1 ENHRY and CDR2 SYGVKD. The junction had 0 bases not matched to a gene; V was cut back by 3 bases and J by 3 bases. The CDR3 is made up of 13 amino acids. CDR3 coding DNA: TGTGCCATCAGTGAACAGGGGGACTATGGCTACACCTTC. The encoded protein is CAISEQGDYGYTF.

The J gene is TRBJ2-7, the V gene TRBV30, with D possibly matching TRBD1 (5 bases). The V gene's germline CDR1 is GTSNPN and CDR2 SVGIG (reference sequence). The V end was cut by 3 bases, the J end by 4 bases, with 19 bases between. CDR3 length: 15 amino acids. The CDR3 is CAWSGHRRLVYEQYF. The CDR3 DNA reads as TGTGCCTGGAGCGGACATCGGCGCTTGGTATACGAGCAGTACTTC.

The rearrangement joins TRBV10-1 to TRBJ1-1; 7 nucleotides line up with TRBD1. Trimming cost V 4 bases and J 7 bases; bases outside gene matches: 9. Germline V CDR1 and CDR2: WNHNN, SYGVQD (reference sequence). The CDR3 length is 14 residues. CDR3 region: CASSADPTGREAFF. CDR3 coding DNA: TGCGCCAGCAGTGCCGACCCGACAGGGCGTGAAGCTTTCTTT.

The CDR3 nucleotides are TGTGCCAGCAGCGTGGGGGGAGGGCCAAAGACCCAGTACTTC. It is translated as CASSVGGGPKTQYF. The V gene is TRBV9, the J gene TRBJ2-5; 7 bases match TRBD2. The germline V gene has CDR1 SGDLS and CDR2 YYNGEE. After removal of 2 bases from V and 6 bases from J, the junction contained 7 bases not matched to a gene. The CDR3 is 14 residues long.

The chain combines TRBV29-1 with TRBJ2-5; the D gene is possibly TRBD2 (6 bases). CDR3 size: 16 residues. Germline-derived CDR1 and CDR2 are SQVTM and ANQGSEA. Between the trimmed V and J ends, which lost 2 bases and 1 base, there was a span of 17 bases. This chain's CDR3 is CSVERLAGPAQETQYF. CDR3 sequence (DNA): TGCAGCGTTGAAAGGTTGGCGGGGCCAGCCCAAGAGACCCAGTACTTC.

The chain uses TRBV20-1 and TRBJ2-3; the D is unclear. The CDR3 covers 10 residues. V lost 0 bases, J lost 5 bases, and 0 bases lay in between. The germline gives CDR1 DFQATT, CDR2 SNEGSKA (reference sequence). CDR3 sequence: CSAREDTQYF. The CDR3 DNA sequence: TGCAGTGCTAGAGAAGATACGCAGTATTTT.